These 30 T cell receptor beta chains originate from one sample sequenced in a study of blood T cell repertoires in COVID-19. TCRdb keeps only in-frame clones here, not all; method: immunoSEQ multiplex PCR. The sample carries about 37,000 clones, around 90% recorded once. The source material was peripheral blood. These receptors were taken from a woman aged 25 to 45 in a cohort sampled during active COVID-19.

The V call is TRBV11-2, the J call TRBJ2-3; D ambiguous. The V gene's germline CDR1 is SGHAT and CDR2 FQNNGV. The CDR3 sequence is 14 residues long. Trimming took off 2 bases at V and 7 bases at J, with 13 bases between the two ends. CDR3 sequence reads: CASSLKHAAHTQYF. The CDR3 nucleotides are TGTGCCAGCAGCTTAAAACATGCCGCTCATACGCAGTATTTT.

This chain joins TRBV28 and TRBJ1-4; 7 bases fit TRBD1. This CDR3 is 15 amino acids long. The germline V gene has CDR1 MDHEN and CDR2 SYDVKM. Trimming removed 2 bases from V and 11 bases from J; junction bases left unmatched: 11. CDR3 loop: CASSLQGGNQWKLFF. The CDR3 DNA reads TGTGCCAGCAGTTTACAGGGGGGCAACCAGTGGAAACTGTTTTTT.

The gene calls are TRBV29-1 and TRBJ2-1; 8 bases are shared with TRBD2. The CDR3 runs to 15 residues. Per the germline V gene, CDR1 is SQVTM and CDR2 is ANQGSEA. V was pared by 6 bases and J by 4 bases, with 11 bases of the junction left unmatched. The CDR3 nucleotides are TGCAGCGTCCCATGGGCGAGCGGGAGATACAATGAGCAGTTCTTC. Amino acid sequence: CSVPWASGRYNEQFF.

The chain carries TRBV5-1 and TRBJ2-2; D gene unclear. Germline CDR1 is SGHRS and CDR2 is YFSETQ. Trimming stripped 4 bases from V and 7 bases from J, with 11 bases between. This CDR3 region has 13 residues. CDR3 amino acids: CASSRATNGELFF. The DNA of the CDR3 is TGCGCCAGCAGCCGCGCCACCAACGGGGAGCTGTTTTTT.

This chain uses TRBV14 with TRBJ2-7, with D possibly TRBD2 on 6 matching bases. The CDR3 covers 16 residues. Germline V gene data show CDR1 as SGHDN and CDR2 as FVKESK. V lost 1 base and J lost 1, with 14 bases in between. CDR3 bases: TGTGCCAGCAGCCAAGGCGGGATTTTGGGGTCCTACGAGCAGTACTTC. Encoded protein: CASSQGGILGSYEQYF.

V is TRBV2 and J is TRBJ2-5; 9 bases are shared with TRBD1. The CDR3 has 14 residues. Per the germline V gene, CDR1 is SNHLY and CDR2 is FYNNEI. Trimming removed 6 bases from V and 4 bases from J; junction bases left unmatched: 6. The CDR3 DNA reads TGTGCCAGCAGAAACAGGGGGCGCATAGAGACCCAGTACTTC. It yields the protein CASRNRGRIETQYF.

The V and J genes are TRBV5-4 and TRBJ2-5; a weak D match, TRBD1 (5 bases). V was clipped by 0 bases and J by 5 bases, with 8 bases between them. This CDR3 is 13 amino acids long. CDR1 and CDR2 from the germline V gene are SGHNT and YYREEE (reference sequence). As DNA, the CDR3 is TGTGCCAGCAGCTTGGACAGGAGTGAGACCCAGTACTTC. This translates into CASSLDRSETQYF.

This chain uses TRBV21-1 with TRBJ1-2; no check of the table's D call, TRBD1, against the DNA was made. TRBV21-1 is termed a pseudogene. CDR3 length: 16 amino acids. The CDR3 region is CASSKFLSASGYGYTF. CDR3 bases: TGTGCCAGCAGCAAATTTCTGTCAGCCTCAGGCTATGGCTACACCTTC.

The chain combines TRBV5-1 with TRBJ2-5; possible D gene TRBD2, 7 bases. With 2 bases removed from V and 3 bases from J, the gap between germline ends came to 17 bases. The germline V gene encodes CDR1 SGHRS and CDR2 YFSETQ. The CDR3 is 16 amino acids. The CDR3 is CASSLGLGGAEETQYF. The CDR3 region has the DNA TGCGCCAGCAGCTTAGGCTTAGGGGGGGCTGAAGAGACCCAGTACTTC.

This chain uses TRBV28 with TRBJ2-1; D gene unclear. V was pared by 6 bases and J by 0 bases, with 6 bases between. Germline CDR1 and CDR2: MDHEN and SYDVKM. The CDR3 is 13 residues long. CDR3 in amino acids: CASSFSSYNEQFF. The CDR3 DNA follows: TGTGCCAGCAGCTTTAGCTCCTACAATGAGCAGTTCTTC.

In this sample, this clone turned up a few times. The rearrangement uses TRBV19 and TRBJ1-1; perhaps TRBD1 as D (6 bases). The CDR3 totals 13 residues. Trimming left V 3 bases short and J 1 base short, with 6 bases between. Germline loops: CDR1 LNHDA, CDR2 SQIVND (reference sequence). As DNA, the CDR3 is TGTGCCAGTAGTATCAGGGGGAACACTGAAGCTTTCTTT. Its translation: CASSIRGNTEAFF.

This clone was detected a few times. V gene TRBV28 combines with J gene TRBJ1-3, with 9 bases lining up with TRBD1. Germline CDR1 reads MDHEN; CDR2 reads SYDVKM. J gave up 0 bases and V 6 bases, and 3 bases lay outside the gene matches. The CDR3 spans 15 residues. In nucleotides, the CDR3 is TGTGCCAGCAGAGAACAGGGGGCCTCTGGAAACACCATATATTTT. Its protein product is CASREQGASGNTIYF. The whole variable domain, remainder taken from reference TRBV28 and TRBJ1-3, is DVKVTQSSRYLVKRTGEKVFLECVQDMDHENMFWYRQDPGLGLRLIYFSYDVKMKEKGDIPEGYSVSREKKERFSLILESASTNQTSMYLCASREQGASGNTIYFGEGSWLTVV.

The chain recombines TRBV4-2 with TRBJ2-7; TRBD2 matches 7 bases. Trimming took 5 bases from V and 0 from J; bases not matched to a gene: 13. The germline V gene encodes CDR1 LGHNA and CDR2 YNFKEQ. The CDR3 is 17 amino acids. The CDR3 spells CASSLGGAGPSSYEQYF. The CDR3 DNA reads TGTGCCAGCAGCTTGGGAGGGGCAGGCCCCAGCTCCTACGAGCAGTACTTC.

This chain connects TRBV24-1 to TRBJ1-5; D is ambiguous. CDR1 KGHDR and CDR2 SFDVKD come from the germline V gene. Trimming took off 5 bases at V and 1 base at J, with 5 bases between the two ends. This CDR3 region has 13 residues. The CDR3, as DNA: TGTGCCACCAGTGGAGGCAGCAATCAGCCCCAGCATTTT. Translation: CATSGGSNQPQHF.

The chain uses TRBV13 and TRBJ1-1; 9 bases agree with TRBD1. With V trimmed by 3 bases and J by 5 bases, 4 bases remained unmatched. There are 14 residues in the CDR3. The germline V gene has CDR1 PRHDT and CDR2 FYEKMQ (reference sequence). The CDR3, as DNA: TGTGCCAGCAGCTTTGACAGGGGGAGGACTGAAGCTTTCTTT. This encodes CASSFDRGRTEAFF. The whole variable domain, filled in from reference TRBV13 and TRBJ1-1, reads AAGVIQSPRHLIKEKRETATLKCYPIPRHDTVYWYQQGPGQDPQFLISFYEKMQSDKGSIPDRFSAQQFSDYHSELNMSSLELGDSALYFCASSFDRGRTEAFFGQGTRLTVV.

The V and J genes are TRBV19 and TRBJ1-5; 7 bases are a match to TRBD1. CDR1 is LNHDA and CDR2 is SQIVND in the germline V gene (reference sequence). The V gene end was trimmed by 1 base and the J gene end by 3 bases; junction bases not matched to a gene: 15. This CDR3 is 19 amino acids long. The CDR3 region has the DNA TGTGCCAGTAGTATAGGTCCCGCGACAGGGAGGTATACCAATCAGCCCCAGCATTTT. Encoded protein: CASSIGPATGRYTNQPQHF.

The table lists this clone with a count of one. The V gene is TRBV21-1, the J gene TRBJ2-5; the DNA was not used to check the table's D call, TRBD2. TRBV21-1 is shown as a pseudogene. This CDR3 has 16 amino acids. CDR3 region: CASRCAGLTRAETQYF. The CDR3 region has the DNA TGTGCCAGCAGATGTGCGGGACTCACCCGAGCAGAGACCCAGTACTTC.

J is TRBJ1-1 and V is TRBV15; the D gene is possibly TRBD1 (5 bases). Germline loops: CDR1 LNHNV, CDR2 YYDKDF (reference sequence). Between the trimmed V and J ends, which lost 0 bases and 1 base, there was a span of 9 bases. The CDR3 contains 15 residues. In DNA, the CDR3 is TGTGCCACCAGCAGAGACACAGGACCGAACACTGAAGCTTTCTTT. As protein: CATSRDTGPNTEAFF.

This chain joins TRBV24-1 and TRBJ2-5; a possible D gene is TRBD2 (5 bases). Germline loops: CDR1 KGHDR, CDR2 SFDVKD. The CDR3 is 15 amino acids. Trimming took off 5 bases at V and 4 bases at J, with 16 bases between the two ends. The CDR3 here is CATSVASSPRETQYF. Written as DNA, the CDR3 is TGTGCCACCAGTGTGGCTAGCAGTCCCCGAGAGACCCAGTACTTC.

As DNA, the CDR3 is TGTGCCAGCAGTGGTTGGACAGGGGGCTTAGGCTATGGCTACACCTTC. This codes for CASSGWTGGLGYGYTF. This chain connects TRBV25-1 to TRBJ1-2; 11 nucleotides line up with TRBD1. This CDR3 has 16 amino acids. Germline assignment: CDR1 MGHDK and CDR2 SYGVNS. V was clipped by 4 bases and J by 4 bases; unmatched bases: 8.

The V and J genes are TRBV18 and TRBJ2-5; D unclear. Germline-derived CDR1 and CDR2 are KGHSH and LQKENI. This CDR3 spans 15 amino acids. The germline V and J ends were trimmed by 0 bases and 3 bases, with 11 bases remaining between them. DNA for the CDR3: TGTGCCAGCTCACCACCAAGGAACAGTGAAGAGACCCAGTACTTC. Translating gives CASSPPRNSEETQYF.

The rearrangement uses TRBV19 and TRBJ1-5; weak D call: TRBD1 (5 bases). This CDR3 comprises 14 residues. Germline V CDR1 and CDR2: LNHDA, SQIVND (reference sequence). V lost 8 bases to trimming and J lost 2 bases, with 13 bases between them. The CDR3 DNA reads TGTGCCAGTGGGGGGGGGAACGGCAATCAGCCCCAGCATTTT. Translation: CASGGGNGNQPQHF.

The V gene is TRBV10-3, the J gene TRBJ1-5; no clear D. CDR1 is ENHRY, CDR2 SYGVKD, per germline. The CDR3 has 14 residues. Trimming took 3 bases from V and 1 from J, leaving 7 bases between them. This CDR3 reads CAISEQTSNQPQHF. The CDR3 region has the DNA TGTGCCATCAGTGAACAGACAAGCAATCAGCCCCAGCATTTT.

The chain has TRBV6-7 and TRBJ1-2; TRBD1 matches at 9 bases. TRBV6-7 is classed as an ORF, of uncertain function. The CDR3 extends over 17 amino acids. The ends lost 0 bases at V and 4 bases at J; junction bases unmatched: 9. CDR3 nucleotide sequence: TGTGCCAGCAGTTACTCGAAAACCCGGACAGGGGTCTATGGCTACACCTTC. Its translation is CASSYSKTRTGVYGYTF.

The chain carries TRBV12-3 or TRBV12-4 and TRBJ2-5, with TRBD2 as a possible D gene (5 bases). The V end was cut by 5 bases, the J end by 2 bases, with 6 bases between. The CDR3 consists of 12 residues. The CDR3 loop reads CASSRGQETQYF. CDR3 sequence (DNA): TGTGCCAGCAGTCGGGGACAAGAGACCCAGTACTTC.

The genes are TRBV19 and TRBJ1-4; 9 bases fit TRBD1. Germline-derived CDR1 and CDR2 are LNHDA and SQIVND (reference sequence). The CDR3 is made up of 15 amino acids. V shed 6 bases and J 2 bases; nucleotides not matched to a gene: 4. The CDR3 protein is CASREGQGTNEKLFF. The CDR3 DNA reads TGTGCCAGTAGGGAAGGACAGGGGACTAATGAAAAACTGTTTTTT.

The V gene is TRBV11-2, the J gene TRBJ2-3, with TRBD2 matching 7 bases. CDR1 is SGHAT, CDR2 FQNNGV, per germline. The CDR3 is made up of 17 amino acids. V was clipped by 6 bases and J by 4 bases; unmatched bases: 16. CDR3 DNA sequence: TGTGCCAGCAGTTATGGGGAGGGTCTCCCTCGGGCAGATACGCAGTATTTT. This gives the protein CASSYGEGLPRADTQYF.

The V gene is TRBV19, the J gene TRBJ1-5; D possibly corresponds to TRBD1 (5 bases). Germline V lookup: CDR1 LNHDA, CDR2 SQIVND (reference sequence). The CDR3 totals 13 residues. Trimming stripped 10 bases from V and 4 bases from J, with 14 bases between. The CDR3, as DNA: TGTGCCACGGCGGAGGGGCGAAATCAGCCCCAGCATTTT. Translating it yields CATAEGRNQPQHF.

This sequence joins TRBV30 and TRBJ1-1, with D possibly being TRBD1 (5 bases). The V and J ends lost 0 bases and 3 bases respectively, with 23 bases between them. CDR3 length: 18 amino acids. Per germline, CDR1 GTSNPN and CDR2 SVGIG (reference sequence). In nucleotides, the CDR3 is TGTGCCTGGAGTGTACATGGGGTCTGGGGCCTAAGGGACACTGAAGCTTTCTTT. It encodes CAWSVHGVWGLRDTEAFF.

The chain joins TRBV2 to TRBJ2-4; 10 nucleotides match TRBD2. This CDR3 spans 16 amino acids. The germline V gene has CDR1 SNHLY and CDR2 FYNNEI. V gave up 5 bases and J gave up 0 bases; unmatched junction bases: 4. In DNA form, the CDR3 reads TGTGCCAGCAGTCTCGGACTAGCGGCAGCCAAAAACATTCAGTACTTC. Translation gives CASSLGLAAAKNIQYF.